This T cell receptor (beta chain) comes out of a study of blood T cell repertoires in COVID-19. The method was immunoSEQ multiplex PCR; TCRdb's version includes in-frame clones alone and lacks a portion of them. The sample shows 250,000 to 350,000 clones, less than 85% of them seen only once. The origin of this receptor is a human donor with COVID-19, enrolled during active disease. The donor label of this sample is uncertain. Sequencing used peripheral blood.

The DNA of the CDR3 is TGTGCCAGCAGCTGGGACAGCCCCTTAAGTTCACCCCTCCACTTT. Protein product: CASSWDSPLSSPLHF. J is TRBJ1-6 and V is TRBV7-3, with TRBD1 identical over 7 bases. The CDR3 totals 15 residues. Germline CDR1 is SGHTA and CDR2 is FQGTGA. Losses at the gene ends were 4 bases for V and 9 bases for J; bases not matched to a gene: 9.